These 2 T cell receptor beta chains were all obtained from the same sample, sequenced in a study of blood T cell repertoires in COVID-19. This table comes from immunoSEQ multiplex PCR, and its TCRdb copy is limited to in-frame clones, with some not included. Among 45,000 or so clones listed, 83% were seen once. Sample: peripheral blood. These receptors all come from a man older than 75 in a cohort sampled during active COVID-19.

This chain connects TRBV7-9 to TRBJ1-2, with D possibly TRBD1 on 5 matching bases. The CDR3 spans 13 residues. Germline loops: CDR1 SEHNR, CDR2 FQNEAQ (reference sequence). Trimming pared 2 bases from V and 4 bases from J, leaving 8 bases between. CDR3 loop: CASSLSGPYGYTF. The CDR3 DNA reads TGTGCCAGCAGCTTATCAGGGCCCTATGGCTACACCTTC.

The chain recombines TRBV28 with TRBJ1-2, with D unresolved. Trimming removed 2 bases from V and 6 bases from J, with 7 bases in between. Germline V gene sequence: CDR1 MDHEN, CDR2 SYDVKM. The CDR3 runs to 12 residues. CDR3 protein: CASSLGVHGYTF. The CDR3 DNA sequence: TGTGCCAGCAGTTTAGGAGTGCATGGCTACACCTTC.